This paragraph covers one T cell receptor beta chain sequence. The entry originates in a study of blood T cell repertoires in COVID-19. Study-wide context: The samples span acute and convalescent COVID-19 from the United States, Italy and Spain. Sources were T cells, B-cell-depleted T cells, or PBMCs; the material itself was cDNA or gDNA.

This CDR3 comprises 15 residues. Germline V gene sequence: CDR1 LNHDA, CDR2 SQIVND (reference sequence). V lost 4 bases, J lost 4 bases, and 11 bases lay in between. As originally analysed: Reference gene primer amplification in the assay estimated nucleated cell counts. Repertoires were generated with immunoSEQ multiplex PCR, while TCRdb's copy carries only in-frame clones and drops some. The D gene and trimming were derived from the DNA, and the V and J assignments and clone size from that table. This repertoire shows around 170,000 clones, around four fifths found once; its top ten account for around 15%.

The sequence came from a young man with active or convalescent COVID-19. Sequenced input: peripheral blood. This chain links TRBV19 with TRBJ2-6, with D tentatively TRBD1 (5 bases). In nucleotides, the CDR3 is TGTGCCAGTAGTAGAAGGGGAACCGGGGCCAACGTCCTGACTTTC. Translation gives CASSRRGTGANVLTF.